The 2 T cell receptor beta chains below were found in one sample sequenced in a study of shared clonotypes between healthy human individuals. Produced via immunoSEQ multiplex PCR; TCRdb's table is partial and in-frame only. Of some 2.3 million clones listed, 90% to 95% are singletons. Material for sequencing was naive CD4+ T cells from PBMCs. Subset denoted: CD45RA+ positively selected. The receptors come from a man between 18 and 29 years old in good health. Some clones in this sample may be carry-over from other donors' samples.

This clone was recorded once. The chain links TRBV7-2 to TRBJ2-5; D ambiguous. Trimming shortened V by 7 bases and J by 5 bases, and 8 bases separated the two germline ends. The CDR3 length is 11 residues. Germline values: CDR1 SGHTA, CDR2 FQGNSA. CDR3 bases: TGTGCCAGCACCCCACGGGAGACCCAGTACTTC. Translating it yields CASTPRETQYF.

This rearrangement joins TRBV2 to TRBJ2-2; maybe TRBD1 (5 bases). CDR3 length: 15 amino acids. Germline CDR1 reads SNHLY; CDR2 reads FYNNEI. Trimming pared 4 bases from V and 0 bases from J, leaving 9 bases between. Here the CDR3 reads CASSVVTANTGELFF. DNA for the CDR3: TGTGCCAGCAGTGTGGTGACAGCGAACACCGGGGAGCTGTTTTTT.